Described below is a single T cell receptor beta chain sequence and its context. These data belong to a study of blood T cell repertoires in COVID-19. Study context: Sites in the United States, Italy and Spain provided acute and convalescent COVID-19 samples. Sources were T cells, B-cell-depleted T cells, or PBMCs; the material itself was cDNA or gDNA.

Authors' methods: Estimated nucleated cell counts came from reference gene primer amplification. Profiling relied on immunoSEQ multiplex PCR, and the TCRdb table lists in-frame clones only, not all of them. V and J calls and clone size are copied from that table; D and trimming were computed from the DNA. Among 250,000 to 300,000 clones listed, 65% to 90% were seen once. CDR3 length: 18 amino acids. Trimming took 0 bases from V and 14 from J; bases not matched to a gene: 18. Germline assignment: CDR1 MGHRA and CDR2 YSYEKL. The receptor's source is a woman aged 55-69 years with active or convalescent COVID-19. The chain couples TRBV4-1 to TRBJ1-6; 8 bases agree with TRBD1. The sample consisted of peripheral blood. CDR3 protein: CASSQDPPQGAAVGTLHF. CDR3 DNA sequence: TGCGCCAGCAGCCAAGATCCCCCCCAGGGGGCTGCGGTAGGGACCCTCCACTTT.